This T cell receptor beta chain stems from a study of T cells in localized non-small cell lung cancer. Germline CDR1 and CDR2: SGHRS and YFSETQ. The length of the CDR3 is 14 residues. With V trimmed by 3 bases and J by 4 bases, 2 bases remained unmatched. Of note for this clone: Its antigen is still unknown.

Profiled with immunoSEQ multiplex PCR; TCRdb holds only in-frame clones, not every one. This sample has roughly 20,000 clones, with 65% to 90% found just once. General observations from the study: There was higher T cell clonality in uninvolved adjacent lung than in tumor, and it was highest there. Longer overall survival associated with higher blood T cell density; shorter survival with higher adjacent-lung clonality.

The source is a man aged 40 to 70 with stage I lung adenocarcinoma. This chain links TRBV5-1 with TRBJ2-3, with 10 bases identical to TRBD2. Sequencing was performed on peripheral blood, taken before any cancer treatment. The CDR3 DNA reads TGCGCCAGCAGCTCCAGCGGGGGGGCAGATACGCAGTATTTT. This encodes CASSSSGGADTQYF.